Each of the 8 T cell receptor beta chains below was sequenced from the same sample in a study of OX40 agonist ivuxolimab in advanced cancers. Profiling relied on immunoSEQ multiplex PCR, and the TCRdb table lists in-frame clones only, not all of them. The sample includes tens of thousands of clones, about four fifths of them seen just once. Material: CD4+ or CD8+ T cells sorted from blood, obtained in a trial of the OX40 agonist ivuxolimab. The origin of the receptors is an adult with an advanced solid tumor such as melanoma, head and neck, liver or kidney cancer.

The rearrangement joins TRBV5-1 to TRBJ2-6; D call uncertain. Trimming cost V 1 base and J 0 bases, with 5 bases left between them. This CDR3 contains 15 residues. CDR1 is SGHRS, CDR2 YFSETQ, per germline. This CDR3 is CASSLITSGANVLTF. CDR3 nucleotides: TGCGCCAGCAGCTTGATCACCTCTGGGGCCAACGTCCTGACTTTC. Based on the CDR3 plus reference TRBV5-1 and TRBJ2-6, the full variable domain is KAGVTQTPRYLIKTRGQQVTLSCSPISGHRSVSWYQQTPGQGLQFLFEYFSETQRNKGNFPGRFSGRQFSNSRSEMNVSTLELGDSALYLCASSLITSGANVLTFGAGSRLTVL.

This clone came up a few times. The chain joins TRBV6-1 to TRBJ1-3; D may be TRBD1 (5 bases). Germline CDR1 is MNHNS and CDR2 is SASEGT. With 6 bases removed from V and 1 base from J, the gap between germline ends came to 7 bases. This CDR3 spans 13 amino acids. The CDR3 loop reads CASSGTSGNTIYF. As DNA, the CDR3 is TGTGCCAGCAGCGGGACTTCTGGAAACACCATATATTTT.

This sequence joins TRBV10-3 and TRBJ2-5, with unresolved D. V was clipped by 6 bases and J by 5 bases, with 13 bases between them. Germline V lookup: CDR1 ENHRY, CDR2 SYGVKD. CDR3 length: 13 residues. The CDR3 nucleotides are TGTGCCATCAGGGAACGCCCCTCGGAGACCCAGTACTTC. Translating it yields CAIRERPSETQYF.

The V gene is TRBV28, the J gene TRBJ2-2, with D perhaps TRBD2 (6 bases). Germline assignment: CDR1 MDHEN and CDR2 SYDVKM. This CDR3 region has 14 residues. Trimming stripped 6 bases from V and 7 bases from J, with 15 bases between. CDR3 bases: TGTGCCAGCAGGGGAGGAAGACACCTCGGGGAGCTGTTTTTT. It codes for CASRGGRHLGELFF. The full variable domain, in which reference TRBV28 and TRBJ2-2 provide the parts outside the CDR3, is DVKVTQSSRYLVKRTGEKVFLECVQDMDHENMFWYRQDPGLGLRLIYFSYDVKMKEKGDIPEGYSVSREKKERFSLILESASTNQTSMYLCASRGGRHLGELFFGEGSRLTVL.

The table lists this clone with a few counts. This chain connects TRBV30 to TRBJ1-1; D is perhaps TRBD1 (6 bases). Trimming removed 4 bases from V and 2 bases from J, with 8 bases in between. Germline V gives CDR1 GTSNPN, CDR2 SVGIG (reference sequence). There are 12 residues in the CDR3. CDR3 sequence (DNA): TGTGCCTGGAACAGGGAAAACACTGAAGCTTTCTTT. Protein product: CAWNRENTEAFF. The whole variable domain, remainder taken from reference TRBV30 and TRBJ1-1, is SQTIHQWPATLVQPVGSPLSLECTVEGTSNPNLYWYRQAAGRGLQLLFYSVGIGQISSEVPQNLSASRPQDRQFILSSKKLLLSDSGFYLCAWNRENTEAFFGQGTRLTVV.

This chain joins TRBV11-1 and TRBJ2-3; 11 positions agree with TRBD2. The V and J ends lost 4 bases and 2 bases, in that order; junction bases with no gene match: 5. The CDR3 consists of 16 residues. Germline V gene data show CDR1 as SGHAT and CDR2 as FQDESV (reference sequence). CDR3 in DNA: TGTGCCAGCAGCTCAAGACTAGCGGGGAACACAGATACGCAGTATTTT. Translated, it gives CASSSRLAGNTDTQYF.

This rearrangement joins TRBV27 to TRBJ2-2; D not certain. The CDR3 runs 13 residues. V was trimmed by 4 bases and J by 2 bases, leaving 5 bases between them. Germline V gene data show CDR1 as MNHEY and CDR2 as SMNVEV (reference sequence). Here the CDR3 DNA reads TGTGCCAGCAGTTGGTCCAACACCGGGGAGCTGTTTTTT. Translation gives CASSWSNTGELFF.

As DNA, the CDR3 is TGTGCCAGCAGAGGGGTAAAGGGCTTCCAAGTTGACTACGAGCAGTACTTC. Its translation is CASRGVKGFQVDYEQYF. The chain uses TRBV28 and TRBJ2-7; weak D call: TRBD1 (5 bases). The CDR3 has 17 residues. The V end lost 6 bases, the J end lost 3 bases, and 24 bases lay between the germline ends. Germline CDR1 MDHEN, CDR2 SYDVKM.